These 20 T cell receptor beta chains share one sample of origin, sequenced in a study of T cells after yellow fever vaccination. A single record per CDR3 protein comes from TCRdb applying MiXCR to the 5' RACE reads. The data show 65,000 to 90,000 distinct CDR3 sequences, with roughly 7.7% seen just once and roughly two fifths held by the top ten. The sequences come from CD8+ T cells sorted from PBMCs, collected on the day of the yellow fever booster vaccination. The receptors were sampled from a man in his thirties or forties who received the YFV17D yellow fever vaccine.

This clonotype was counted at least ten times. CDR3 coding DNA: TGTGCCAGCAGTTTCGGCGGACCCACCGGGGAGCTGTTTTTT. This codes for CASSFGGPTGELFF. V and J are TRBV27 and TRBJ2-2; D not certain. This CDR3 contains 14 residues. V was shortened by 3 bases and J by 4 bases, with 9 bases between the two germline ends. Germline lookup yields CDR1 MNHEY and CDR2 SMNVEV (reference sequence).

This clonotype showed up just a few times. J is TRBJ2-7 and V is TRBV28; no reliable D call. The germline V and J ends were trimmed by 2 bases and 0 bases, with 11 bases remaining between them. Germline assignment: CDR1 MDHEN and CDR2 SYDVKM. The CDR3 sequence is 15 residues long. The CDR3 protein is CASSLMLDLSYEQYF. The DNA of the CDR3 is TGTGCCAGCAGTTTAATGCTAGACCTCTCCTACGAGCAGTACTTC.

This clonotype showed up just a few times. The chain combines TRBV27 with TRBJ2-3, with D possibly being TRBD1 or TRBD2 (5 bases each). The germline V gene encodes CDR1 MNHEY and CDR2 SMNVEV (reference sequence). V was pared by 2 bases and J by 2 bases, with 11 bases between. The length of the CDR3 is 15 residues. DNA for the CDR3: TGTGCCAGCAGTTTAGTTCTCGGGGCCACAGATACGCAGTATTTT. Translated, it gives CASSLVLGATDTQYF.

This sequence joins TRBV7-9 and TRBJ2-7; D is perhaps TRBD1 (5 bases). Per the germline V gene, CDR1 is SEHNR and CDR2 is FQNEAQ (reference sequence). Deletions cut 5 bases from V and 5 bases from J, with 13 bases between. CDR3 length: 13 amino acids. CDR3 in amino acids: CASSPGHVHEQYF. CDR3 nucleotides: TGTGCCAGCAGCCCAGGACACGTCCACGAGCAGTACTTC.

This clonotype was recorded a few times. The chain couples TRBV27 to TRBJ2-1; D unclear. The CDR3 spans 14 residues. Germline CDR1 and CDR2: MNHEY and SMNVEV (reference sequence). Deletions cut 1 base from V and 4 bases from J, with 8 bases between. The CDR3 nucleotides read TGTGCCAGCAGTTTATTCCTCCAATACAATGAGCAGTTCTTC. This translates into CASSLFLQYNEQFF.

This clonotype was detected ten times or more. This rearrangement joins TRBV29-1 to TRBJ2-7, with D possibly being TRBD1 (6 bases). Between the trimmed V and J ends, which lost 2 bases and 3 bases, there was a span of 8 bases. CDR3 size: 12 residues. Germline V gene lookup returns CDR1 SQVTM and CDR2 ANQGSEA. CDR3 in DNA: TGCAGCGTTGAACAGGGGAGCTACGAGCAGTACTTC. This translates into CSVEQGSYEQYF.

The rearrangement links TRBV6-1 to TRBJ1-5, with 9 bases that match TRBD1. Looked up from germline, CDR1 is MNHNS and CDR2 is SASEGT. This CDR3 is 15 amino acids long. V dropped 6 bases and J dropped 5; count of bases not matched to a gene: 8. Here the CDR3 DNA reads TGTGCCAGCAGCTCCCGGGACAGGGCGGATCAGCCCCAGCATTTT. Its translation is CASSSRDRADQPQHF.

There are many counts of this clonotype. The chain carries TRBV29-1 and TRBJ2-2; D tentatively reads TRBD1 or TRBD2 (5 bases each). This CDR3 has 13 residues. Germline V gene sequence: CDR1 SQVTM, CDR2 ANQGSEA. Trimming took 5 bases from V and 6 from J, leaving 13 bases between them. Written as DNA, the CDR3 is TGCAGCGTTCCCCTCTTGGGGGCCGGGGAGCTGTTTTTT. Protein: CSVPLLGAGELFF.

This clonotype was picked up many times. The V and J genes are TRBV7-2 and TRBJ2-1; 16 nucleotides match TRBD2. The germline V gene encodes CDR1 SGHTA and CDR2 FQGNSA. V lost 6 bases, J lost 6 bases, and 26 bases stayed unmatched. CDR3 size: 23 residues. The CDR3 protein is CASSRWVNPGLAGGPVTLNEQFF. The CDR3 DNA sequence: TGTGCCAGCAGTCGGTGGGTGAATCCGGGACTAGCGGGAGGGCCGGTTACTCTCAATGAGCAGTTCTTC.

This clonotype was counted a few times. The chain carries TRBV20-1 and TRBJ2-2, with D possibly matching TRBD1 (6 bases). Trimming removed 6 bases from V and 1 base from J, with 9 bases in between. CDR3 size: 13 residues. Germline CDR1 reads DFQATT; CDR2 reads SNEGSKA (reference sequence). The CDR3 region has the DNA TGCAGTGCAAGGGGGTTGAACACCGGGGAGCTGTTTTTT. It translates to CSARGLNTGELFF.

This clonotype was seen repeatedly, ten times or more. The V and J genes are TRBV20-1 and TRBJ2-7, with 11 bases that match TRBD2. This CDR3 has 13 amino acids. Germline CDR1 and CDR2: DFQATT and SNEGSKA (reference sequence). V lost 4 bases to trimming and J lost 3 bases; unmatched junction nucleotides: 2. The CDR3 DNA is TGCAGTGCTATTGGGACTAGCGGCTACGAGCAGTACTTC. The encoded protein is CSAIGTSGYEQYF.

In this sample, this clonotype turned up a few times. The V call is TRBV6-1, the J call TRBJ2-2, with 7 bases matching TRBD2. The CDR3 is made up of 16 amino acids. The junction had 15 bases not matched to a gene; V was cut back by 10 bases and J by 4 bases. The germline V gene encodes CDR1 MNHNS and CDR2 SASEGT. The DNA of the CDR3 is TGTGCCACCGCGTCCCCATGGCTAGCGGCCACCGGGGAGCTGTTTTTT. It specifies CATASPWLAATGELFF.

This chain links TRBV6-2 or TRBV6-3 with TRBJ2-7; no definite D call. Germline values: CDR1 MNHEY, CDR2 SVGEGT. The germline V and J ends were trimmed by 2 bases and 3 bases, with 5 bases remaining between them. The CDR3 consists of 12 residues. The CDR3, as DNA: TGTGCCAGCAGTTACGTCAACTACGAGCAGTACTTC. As protein: CASSYVNYEQYF.

This clonotype has a count of ten or more. The gene calls are TRBV24-1 and TRBJ2-3; 9 positions agree with TRBD2. The ends lost 1 base at V and 9 bases at J; junction bases unmatched: 7. The CDR3 is 15 amino acids. The germline CDR1 and CDR2 sequences are KGHDR and SFDVKD. Here the CDR3 reads CATSDLGAGGTTQYF. CDR3 bases: TGTGCCACCAGTGATTTAGGAGCGGGAGGAACCACGCAGTATTTT.

The sample holds a few counts of this clonotype. The chain joins TRBV9 to TRBJ2-1, with 8 nucleotides matching TRBD2. Germline V gene lookup returns CDR1 SGDLS and CDR2 YYNGEE. This CDR3 comprises 16 residues. J was trimmed by 2 bases and V by 3 bases; bases with no gene match: 7. The CDR3 loop reads CASSGLAGRTYNEQFF. The CDR3 DNA follows: TGTGCCAGCAGCGGGCTAGCGGGTCGTACCTACAATGAGCAGTTCTTC.

This clonotype was counted many times. The V call is TRBV12-3 or TRBV12-4, the J call TRBJ2-1; the match to TRBD2 covers 9 bases. This CDR3 region has 13 residues. Unmatched junction bases numbered 8, after V lost 7 bases and J lost 10 bases. The DNA of the CDR3 is TGTGCCAGCACCCCCGGACTAGCGATCGAGCAGTTCTTC. Translating gives CASTPGLAIEQFF.

V is TRBV4-3 and J is TRBJ1-4; D gene ambiguous. CDR3 length: 12 residues. V lost 0 bases, J lost 13 bases, and 9 bases lay in between. In germline, CDR1 is LGHNA, CDR2 YSLEER. CDR3 DNA sequence: TGCGCCAGCAGCCAAGATTGGGGAGGACTGTTTTTT. Residues: CASSQDWGGLFF.

The rearrangement links TRBV19 to TRBJ2-7, with a weak D call TRBD2 (5 bases). Between the trimmed V and J ends, which lost 7 bases and 7 bases, there was a span of 20 bases. Looked up from germline, CDR1 is LNHDA and CDR2 is SQIVND (reference sequence). This CDR3 has 14 residues. CDR3 nucleotide sequence: TGTGCCAGTACCATCACGTCGGGGTCGTTGGAGCAGTACTTC. The encoded protein is CASTITSGSLEQYF. The full variable domain, with the rest looked up from reference TRBV19 and TRBJ2-7, is DGGITQSPKYLFRKEGQNVTLSCEQNLNHDAMYWYRQDPGQGLRLIYYSQIVNDFQKGDIAEGYSVSREKKESFPLTVTSAQKNPTAFYLCASTITSGSLEQYFGPGTRLTVT.

The gene calls are TRBV7-8 and TRBJ2-1; 8 bases align to TRBD1. The germline V gene has CDR1 SGHVS and CDR2 FQNEAQ. The ends lost 0 bases at V and 6 bases at J; junction bases unmatched: 4. The CDR3 has 15 residues. CDR3 sequence: CASSLAQGVPNEQFF. As DNA, the CDR3 is TGTGCCAGCAGCTTAGCACAGGGGGTCCCCAATGAGCAGTTCTTC.

The CDR3 reads CSVDLSFLGTGQYSYEQYF. CDR3 coding DNA: TGCAGCGTTGACCTTTCCTTCTTGGGTACGGGACAGTACTCCTACGAGCAGTACTTC. V gene TRBV29-1 combines with J gene TRBJ2-7; 7 nucleotides align to TRBD1. The CDR3 has 19 residues. The germline V gene has CDR1 SQVTM and CDR2 ANQGSEA. V lost 3 bases to trimming and J lost 0 bases; unmatched junction nucleotides: 20.